This T cell receptor (beta chain) was captured by sequencing in a study of blood T cells in healthy people across ages. General study findings and limits: Whereas aged donors had fewer naive CD4+ cells, long-lived donors had more of them and higher diversity.

Donors were healthy Caucasian individuals from Russia aged about 6 to 90. Sample-barcoded 5' priming and a J-beta primer mix drove a second PCR of about 6 to 11 cycles. MiXCR was run by TCRdb on the 5' RACE reads, yielding one entry per CDR3 protein. This table holds about 1.4 million distinct CDR3 sequences, 45% to 70% found once. With respect to this clonotype: Its antigen remains unknown.

Per the germline V gene, CDR1 is MDHEN and CDR2 is SYDVKM. The V end lost 4 bases, the J end lost 3 bases, and 9 bases lay between the germline ends. This CDR3 has 14 residues. The chain recombines TRBV28 with TRBJ2-2; maybe TRBD1 (6 bases). The sequence was obtained from a man aged 18 to 29 in good health. The specimen sequenced was blood. CDR3 amino acids: CASSSTGYTGELFF. DNA for the CDR3: TGTGCCAGCAGTTCTACAGGGTACACCGGGGAGCTGTTTTTT.